The subject of this entry is one T cell receptor beta chain. The specificity of this receptor is unknown. Base qualities are not recorded, but no much larger clone differs from it by a single base. The germline V gene encodes CDR1 LNHDA and CDR2 SQIVND (reference sequence). The CDR3 runs 15 amino acids, cysteine and phenylalanine included. Solely the CDR3 DNA is kept, with 45 bases framed from the first base. For this chain, trimming is 4 bases at the V end and 4 bases at the J end, and the number of junction bases without a gene match is 7. The sample comes from a study of beta chain features in type 1 diabetes (dated by TCRdb to the late 2010s). For the study in its entirety: Mean age, gender distribution, total cell number and subset yield were not different between patients and healthy donors. The study compared TCRB repertoires of sorted circulating CD4+ T cell subsets between recently diagnosed type 1 diabetes patients and matched healthy donors. Regulatory and stem cell-like memory subsets were isolated from only 8 patients and about eight healthy donors, whereas naive and central memory subsets came from all 30 or so donors. A total of 85 million to 140 million sorted cells were examined across all samples, and a strong correlation was observed between cell number per subset and RNA yield.

From each donor, a single peripheral blood sample of approximately 110 mL on average was drawn into heparinised tubes. A BD FACSAria II was used to sort naive, central memory, regulatory and stem cell-like memory CD4+ T cells with a panel that included CD45RO, CCR7, CD25, CD127, CD95 and CD27. All sorted populations exceeded 95% purity. PBMCs were separated immediately by Lymphoprep density gradient centrifugation and were stained directly, without being cultured. So that batch effects would be minimized, each experiment stained and sorted samples in pairs, pairing one healthy donor with one patient. All of the isolated RNA was reverse transcribed with the High Capacity cDNA Reverse Transcription Kit, so expressed TCRB transcripts were sequenced. Naive, central memory and regulatory T cell samples underwent deep immunoSEQ sequencing, averaging about 3.57 million total reads per sample. After sorted cells were lysed in RLT buffer, RNA was extracted with DNase-treated RNeasy Micro or Mini kits, with the choice depending on cell number. Each cell subset was processed separately to prevent cross-contamination, with patient and healthy donor samples processed together. The immunoSEQ multiplex PCR was used to amplify TCRB sequences from cDNA, yielding 87-bp fragments that span the CDR3 region. Amplicons were sequenced on the Illumina HiSeq platform. Per the source publication's procedure: Synthetic template baselines were used to correct PCR bias computationally, reads within Hamming distance 2 were collapsed, and singletons that could not be merged were discarded. Reads were aligned against IMGT to assign V, D and J genes, CDR3 length and insertions or deletions at six rearrangement sites. Within each subset, clonotype counts were normalized to sorted cell number, and only after that were true diversity and Gini coefficients computed with the tcR R package. The overlap coefficient, calculated on TCRB nucleotide sequences, was used to measure repertoire sharing. In its TCRdb copy, this immuneACCESS table keeps in-frame sequences only and misses some clones. Where compared with another copy, unresolved V genes explain less than half of these, and the others have no known cause. D and trimming come from the DNA, and the V and J calls and clone size come from that table. Within this sample are approximately 140,000 clones, with about 7% of them counted one time only. The ten largest clones take up around 1.5% of the sample.

Here is what the overall study found, with its caveats: At VDJ recombination sites, patients with type 1 diabetes made fewer insertions and deleted more nucleotides, a pattern implying thymic rearrangement abnormalities. PCR may preferentially amplify shorter templates, but because patient and control samples were amplified and corrected together, any resulting skew would affect both groups equally. Sequencing cDNA rather than genomic DNA could over-represent highly expressing activated cells, although activation and CD3 levels did not differ between groups. In all four CD4+ subsets, TCRB CDR3 length was moderately but significantly shorter in type 1 diabetes patients. HLA sub-analyses involved small numbers of individuals, so any influence of HLA type on TCRB rearrangement remained unresolved. Naive, central memory and regulatory TCRB repertoires appeared more similar among patients than among healthy donors.

This clonotype was sampled from a woman in her twenties or thirties in good health. The chain is made from TRBV19 and TRBJ1-1, and 9 bases in between align with TRBD1. The source material was central memory CD4+ T cells from blood. The sequenced DNA: TGTGCCAGTAGTACAATACGGGACAGGGCCACTGAAGCTTTCTTT. It codes for CASSTIRDRATEAFF. The CDR3 plus the reference TRBV19 and TRBJ1-1 genes for the other parts give the full variable domain: DGGITQSPKYLFRKEGQNVTLSCEQNLNHDAMYWYRQDPGQGLRLIYYSQIVNDFQKGDIAEGYSVSREKKESFPLTVTSAQKNPTAFYLCASSTIRDRATEAFFGQGTRLTVV.